This TCR beta chain is drawn from a study of identical twins (TCRdb year 2016). Background on the whole study: To test whether fetal clonotypes persist, this study deep-sequenced TCR alpha and beta repertoires from monozygotic twins, from unrelated adults of various ages, and from cord blood. To rule out contamination, replicate twin experiments were performed at different times with different library preparation protocols. Overall study outcomes, separate from this receptor: Fewer insertions were carried by abundant cord blood beta clonotypes, a similar but weaker trend appeared in young adult naive repertoires, and no such trend appeared in memory repertoires. Out-of-frame TCR alpha sequences shared between twins showed an excess of low generation-probability sequences compared with coincidental sharing between unrelated individuals. In monozygotic twins, out-of-frame TCR alpha sharing was systematically underestimated by recombination models, although the models agreed with sharing between unrelated individuals. Zero-insertion analyses could be partly confounded by invariant T cells such as MAIT and iNKT, though diverse VJ usage argued against such confounding for most clonotypes. The excess sharing between twins in beta out-of-frame sequences was weaker because fewer shared sequences reduced the signal-to-noise ratio. Because the same donors could not be followed over many years, the conclusions relied on cross-sectional statistical analysis.

Receptor amplification or capture employed 5' RACE. For sequencing, an Illumina HiSeq 2000 was employed. A universal primer binding site was added through template switching, and the final cDNA carried a unique molecular identifier so that TCR cDNA molecules could be counted accurately. First-strand cDNA for TCR alpha and beta chains was synthesized from specific primers in the conserved constant-segment region. To control for contamination, every cDNA library carried two barcodes: a SMART-Mk sample barcode plus Illumina barcodes. TruSeq adapter sequences, together with Illumina sample barcodes, were added in two successive PCR steps. The TCR alpha and beta cDNA libraries were sequenced on the Illumina HiSeq platform using custom primers. The source study handled its data this way. Raw reads were processed with MiGEC to extract unique molecular identifiers, and MiXCR was used to determine CDR3 positions. Recombination models were inferred per individual with the repgenHMM and IGoR tools using an EM algorithm. The tcR package in R was used for shared clonotype analysis, with sharing normalized by the product of cloneset sizes. To study raw recombination without the effects of thymic and clonal selection, out-of-frame nonproductive sequences were analyzed. TCRdb reran the public reads through fastp at Q25 and MiXCR, keeping productive beta chains. CDR3 protein duplicates are merged, each entry listing the most common genes and DNA. The V and J calls shown here were made by TCRdb, not taken from the authors' results. In all, the sample holds hundreds of thousands of distinct CDR3 sequences, and approximately 6% of those were seen once. Around 1.9% of the sample is in the top ten clones.

All donors were healthy Caucasians. The researchers also sequenced three unrelated adults who were not twins: a male aged 18 to 29, a male aged 50 to 60, and a female aged 50 to 60. Miltenyi CD45RO+ enrichment and human naive T-cell isolation kits were used to isolate memory (CD45RO+) and naive T cells from PBMC. This clonotype was seen repeatedly, ten times or more. Its antigen target is currently unknown. Base qualities are missing; no much larger clone stands one base away. According to the germline V gene, CDR1 reads MGHDK and CDR2 reads SYGVNS. Compared with germline, V lacks 8 bases and J lacks 4 bases; bases without a gene match: 7. Inclusive of the bounding cysteine and phenylalanine, the CDR3 is 14 residues long. The entry retains the CDR3 DNA only, 42 bases that are in frame from base 1.

The V and J genes are TRBV25-1 and TRBJ2-7, and TRBD1 aligns with 11 junction nucleotides. The sequence derives from a man between 18 and 29 years old in good health. The material sequenced was naive T cells sorted from blood. The cell subset or site label for this specimen denotes: cells isolated with a human naive T-cell isolation kit. The sequence in DNA is TGTGCCAGCCAAGGGACAGGGGGTCCTTACGAGCAGTACTTC. Translated, it reads CASQGTGGPYEQYF.